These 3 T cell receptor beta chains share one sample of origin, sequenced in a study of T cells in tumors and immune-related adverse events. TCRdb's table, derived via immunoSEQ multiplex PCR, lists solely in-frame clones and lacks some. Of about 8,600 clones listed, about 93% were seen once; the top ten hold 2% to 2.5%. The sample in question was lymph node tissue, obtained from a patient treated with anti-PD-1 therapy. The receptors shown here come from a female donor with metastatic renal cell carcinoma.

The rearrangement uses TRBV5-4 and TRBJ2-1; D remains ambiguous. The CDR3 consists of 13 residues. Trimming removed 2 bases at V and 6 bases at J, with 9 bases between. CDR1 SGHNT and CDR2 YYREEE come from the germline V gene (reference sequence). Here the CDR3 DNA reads TGTGCCAGCAGCTTCGACCCCGGCAATGAGCAGTTCTTC. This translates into CASSFDPGNEQFF.

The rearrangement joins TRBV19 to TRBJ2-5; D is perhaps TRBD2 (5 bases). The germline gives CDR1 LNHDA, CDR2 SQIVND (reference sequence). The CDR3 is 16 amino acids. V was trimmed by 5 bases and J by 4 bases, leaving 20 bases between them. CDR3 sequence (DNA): TGTGCCAGTAGTGCACTAGGAGTATCGGGTGGAGAGACCCAGTACTTC. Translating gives CASSALGVSGGETQYF.

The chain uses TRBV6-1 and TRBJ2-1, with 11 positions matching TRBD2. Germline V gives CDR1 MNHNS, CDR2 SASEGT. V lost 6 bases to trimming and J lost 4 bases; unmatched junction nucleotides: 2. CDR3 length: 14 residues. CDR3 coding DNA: TGTGCCAGCAGGGGACTAGCGGATTACAATGAGCAGTTCTTC. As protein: CASRGLADYNEQFF.